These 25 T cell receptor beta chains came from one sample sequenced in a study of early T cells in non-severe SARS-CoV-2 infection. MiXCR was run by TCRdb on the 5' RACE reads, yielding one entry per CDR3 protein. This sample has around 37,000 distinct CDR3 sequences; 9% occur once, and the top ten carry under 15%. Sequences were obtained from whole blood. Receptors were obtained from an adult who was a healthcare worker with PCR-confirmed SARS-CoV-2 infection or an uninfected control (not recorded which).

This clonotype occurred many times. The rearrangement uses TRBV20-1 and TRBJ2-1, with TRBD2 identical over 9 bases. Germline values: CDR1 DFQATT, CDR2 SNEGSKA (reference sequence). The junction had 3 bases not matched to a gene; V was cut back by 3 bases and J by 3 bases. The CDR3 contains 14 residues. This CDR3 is CSARVAGDYNEQFF. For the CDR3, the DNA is TGCAGTGCTAGGGTAGCGGGGGACTACAATGAGCAGTTCTTC.

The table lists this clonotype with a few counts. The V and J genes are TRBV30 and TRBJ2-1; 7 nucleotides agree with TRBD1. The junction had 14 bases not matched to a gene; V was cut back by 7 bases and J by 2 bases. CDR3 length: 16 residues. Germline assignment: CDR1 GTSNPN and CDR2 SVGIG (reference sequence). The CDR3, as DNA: TGTGCCTTAGACAGGGAATGGGCTACAGCCTACAATGAGCAGTTCTTC. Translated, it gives CALDREWATAYNEQFF.

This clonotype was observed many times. The CDR3 protein is CSASDTRGGTDTQYF. CDR3 in DNA: TGCAGTGCTAGTGACACGAGGGGAGGCACAGATACGCAGTATTTT. This chain uses TRBV20-1 with TRBJ2-3, with D tentatively TRBD1 or TRBD2 (5 bases each). CDR3 length: 15 amino acids. Germline loops: CDR1 DFQATT, CDR2 SNEGSKA (reference sequence). V lost 3 bases, J lost 1 base, and 14 bases lay in between.

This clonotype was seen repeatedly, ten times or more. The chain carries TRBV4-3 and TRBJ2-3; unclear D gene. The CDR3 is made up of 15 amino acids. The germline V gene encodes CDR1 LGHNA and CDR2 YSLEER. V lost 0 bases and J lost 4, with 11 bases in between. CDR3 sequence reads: CASSQEINFADTQYF. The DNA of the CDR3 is TGCGCCAGCAGCCAAGAGATTAATTTCGCAGATACGCAGTATTTT.

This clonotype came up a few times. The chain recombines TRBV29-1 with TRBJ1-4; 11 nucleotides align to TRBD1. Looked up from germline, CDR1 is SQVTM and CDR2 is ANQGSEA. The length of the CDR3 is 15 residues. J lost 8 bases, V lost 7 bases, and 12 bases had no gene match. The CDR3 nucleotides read TGCAGCGCTAAACCCGGGACAGGGGGAGTGGAAAAACTGTTTTTT. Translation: CSAKPGTGGVEKLFF. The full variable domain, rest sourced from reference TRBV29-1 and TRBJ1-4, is SAVISQKPSRDICQRGTSLTIQCQVDSQVTMMFWYRQQPGQSLTLIATANQGSEATYESGFVIDKFPISRPNLTFSTLTVSNMSPEDSSIYLCSAKPGTGGVEKLFFGSGTQLSVL.

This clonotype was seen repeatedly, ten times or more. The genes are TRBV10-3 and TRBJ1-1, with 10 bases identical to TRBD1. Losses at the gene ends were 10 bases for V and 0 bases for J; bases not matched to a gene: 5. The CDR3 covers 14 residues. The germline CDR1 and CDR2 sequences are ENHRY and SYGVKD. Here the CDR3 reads CATGQGDLNTEAFF. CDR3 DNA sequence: TGTGCCACCGGACAGGGGGATTTGAACACTGAAGCTTTCTTT.

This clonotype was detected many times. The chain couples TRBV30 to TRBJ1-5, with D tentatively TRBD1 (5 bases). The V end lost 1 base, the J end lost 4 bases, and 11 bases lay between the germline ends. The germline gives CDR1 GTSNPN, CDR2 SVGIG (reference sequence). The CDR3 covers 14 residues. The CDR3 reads CAWSGVKGNQPQHF. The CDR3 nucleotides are TGTGCCTGGAGTGGGGTTAAGGGGAATCAGCCCCAGCATTTT.

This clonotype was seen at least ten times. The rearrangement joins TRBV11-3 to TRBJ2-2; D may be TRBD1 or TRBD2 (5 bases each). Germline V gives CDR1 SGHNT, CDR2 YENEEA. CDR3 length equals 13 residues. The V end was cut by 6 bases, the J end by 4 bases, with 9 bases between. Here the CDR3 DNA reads TGTGCCAGCAGTCCGGGGCTCACCGGGGAGCTGTTTTTT. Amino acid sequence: CASSPGLTGELFF.

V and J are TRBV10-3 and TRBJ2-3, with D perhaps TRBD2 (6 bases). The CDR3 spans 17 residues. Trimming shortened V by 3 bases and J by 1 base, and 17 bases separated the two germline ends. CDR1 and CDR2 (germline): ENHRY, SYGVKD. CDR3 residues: CAISDPTVRGGTDTQYF. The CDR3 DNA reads TGTGCCATCAGTGACCCCACCGTTCGCGGGGGCACAGATACGCAGTATTTT.

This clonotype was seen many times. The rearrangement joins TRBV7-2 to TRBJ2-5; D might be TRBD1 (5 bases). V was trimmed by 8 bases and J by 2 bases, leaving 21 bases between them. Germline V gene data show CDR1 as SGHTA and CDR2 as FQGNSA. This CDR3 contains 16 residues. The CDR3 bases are TGTGCCAGCGTTCTTTGGATCAGGGATACTCAAGAGACCCAGTACTTC. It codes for CASVLWIRDTQETQYF.

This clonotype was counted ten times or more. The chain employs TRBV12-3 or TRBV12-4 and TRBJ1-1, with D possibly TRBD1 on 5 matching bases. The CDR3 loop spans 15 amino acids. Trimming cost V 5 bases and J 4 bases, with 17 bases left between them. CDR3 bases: TGTGCCAGCAGTCCCTCACAAACAGGTGGCACTGAAGCTTTCTTT. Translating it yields CASSPSQTGGTEAFF.

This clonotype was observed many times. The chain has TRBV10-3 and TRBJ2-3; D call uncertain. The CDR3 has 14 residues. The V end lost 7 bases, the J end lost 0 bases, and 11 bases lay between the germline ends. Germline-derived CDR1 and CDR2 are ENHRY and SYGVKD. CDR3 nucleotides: TGTGCCATCAAAGGGCTTAGTAGCACAGATACGCAGTATTTT. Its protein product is CAIKGLSSTDTQYF.

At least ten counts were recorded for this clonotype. CDR3: CASSLDSTLIYGYTF. The CDR3 bases are TGTGCCAGCAGCCTAGACAGCACACTTATCTATGGCTACACCTTC. The chain recombines TRBV5-6 with TRBJ1-2; maybe TRBD1 (5 bases). Germline V gives CDR1 SGHDT, CDR2 YYEEEE. This CDR3 comprises 15 residues. Trimming cost V 4 bases and J 4 bases, with 17 bases left between them.

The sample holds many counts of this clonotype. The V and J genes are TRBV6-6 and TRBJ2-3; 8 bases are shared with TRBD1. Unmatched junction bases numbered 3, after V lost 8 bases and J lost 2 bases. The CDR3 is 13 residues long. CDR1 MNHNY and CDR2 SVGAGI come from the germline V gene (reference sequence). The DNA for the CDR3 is TGTGCCAGCGGGACAGGCAACACAGATACGCAGTATTTT. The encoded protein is CASGTGNTDTQYF.

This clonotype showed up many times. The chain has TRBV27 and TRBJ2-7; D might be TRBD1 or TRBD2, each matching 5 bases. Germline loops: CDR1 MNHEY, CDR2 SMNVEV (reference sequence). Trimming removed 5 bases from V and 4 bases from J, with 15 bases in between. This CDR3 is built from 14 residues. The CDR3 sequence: CASSPGPARYEQYF. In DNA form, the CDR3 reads TGTGCCAGCAGTCCGGGACCCGCACGATACGAGCAGTACTTC.

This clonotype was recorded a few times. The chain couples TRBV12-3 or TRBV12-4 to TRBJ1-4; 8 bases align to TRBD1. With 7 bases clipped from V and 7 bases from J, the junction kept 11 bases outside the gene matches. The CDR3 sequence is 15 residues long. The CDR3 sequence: CASTRQGWGSEKLFF. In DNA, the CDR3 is TGTGCCAGCACTCGACAGGGGTGGGGGAGTGAAAAACTGTTTTTT.

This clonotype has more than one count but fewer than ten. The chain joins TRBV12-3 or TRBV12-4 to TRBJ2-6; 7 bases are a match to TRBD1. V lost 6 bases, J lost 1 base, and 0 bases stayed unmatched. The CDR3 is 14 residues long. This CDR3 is CASSRGSGANVLTF. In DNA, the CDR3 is TGTGCCAGCAGCAGGGGGTCTGGGGCCAACGTCCTGACTTTC.

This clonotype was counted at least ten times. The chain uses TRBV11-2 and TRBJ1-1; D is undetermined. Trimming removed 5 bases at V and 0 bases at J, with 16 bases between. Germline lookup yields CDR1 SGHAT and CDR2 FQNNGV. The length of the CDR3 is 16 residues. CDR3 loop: CASSPDLGSVNTEAFF. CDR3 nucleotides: TGTGCCAGCAGCCCTGATCTGGGGAGCGTGAACACTGAAGCTTTCTTT. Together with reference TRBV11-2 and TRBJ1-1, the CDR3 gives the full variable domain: EAGVAQSPRYKIIEKRQSVAFWCNPISGHATLYWYQQILGQGPKLLIQFQNNGVVDDSQLPKDRFSAERLKGVDSTLKIQPAKLEDSAVYLCASSPDLGSVNTEAFFGQGTRLTVV.

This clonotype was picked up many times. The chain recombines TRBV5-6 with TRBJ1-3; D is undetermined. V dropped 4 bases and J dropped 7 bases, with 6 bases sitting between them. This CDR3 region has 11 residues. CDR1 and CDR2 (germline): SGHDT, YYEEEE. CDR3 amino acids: CASSRGNTIYF. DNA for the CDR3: TGTGCCAGCAGCCGTGGTAACACCATATATTTT.

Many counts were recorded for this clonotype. Here the CDR3 reads CASSYSTGSGFEQYF. In nucleotides, the CDR3 is TGTGCCAGCAGTTACTCGACAGGATCAGGTTTCGAGCAGTACTTC. J is TRBJ2-7 and V is TRBV6-6; perhaps TRBD1 as D (6 bases). Germline values: CDR1 MNHNY, CDR2 SVGAGI (reference sequence). The CDR3 consists of 15 residues. V lost 0 bases and J lost 6, with 15 bases in between.

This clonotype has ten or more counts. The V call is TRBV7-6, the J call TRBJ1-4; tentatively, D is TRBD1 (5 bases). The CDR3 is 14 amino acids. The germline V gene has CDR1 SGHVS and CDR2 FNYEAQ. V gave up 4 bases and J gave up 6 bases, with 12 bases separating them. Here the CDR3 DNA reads TGTGCCAGCAGCTGGACCCCGGGGGATGAAAAACTGTTTTTT. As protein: CASSWTPGDEKLFF.

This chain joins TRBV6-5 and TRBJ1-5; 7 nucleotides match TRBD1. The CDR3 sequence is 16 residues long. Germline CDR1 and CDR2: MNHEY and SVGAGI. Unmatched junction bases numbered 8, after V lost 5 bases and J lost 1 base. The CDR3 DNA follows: TGTGCCAGCAGTAGAGGGGGGGGACAGAGCAATCAGCCCCAGCATTTT. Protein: CASSRGGGQSNQPQHF.

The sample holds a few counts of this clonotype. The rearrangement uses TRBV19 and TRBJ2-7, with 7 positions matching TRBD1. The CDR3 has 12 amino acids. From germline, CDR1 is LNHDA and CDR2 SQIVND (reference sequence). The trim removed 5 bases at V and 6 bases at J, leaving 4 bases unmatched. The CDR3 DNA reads TGTGCCAGTAGTCCGGGACAGCGCGAGCAGTACTTC. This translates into CASSPGQREQYF.

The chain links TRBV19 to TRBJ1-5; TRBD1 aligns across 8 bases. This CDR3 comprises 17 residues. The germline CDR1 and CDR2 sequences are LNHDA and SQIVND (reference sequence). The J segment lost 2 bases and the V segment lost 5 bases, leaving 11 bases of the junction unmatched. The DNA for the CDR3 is TGTGCCAGTAGTGGGGTACAGGGGGGCGGCGGCAATCAGCCCCAGCATTTT. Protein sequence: CASSGVQGGGGNQPQHF.

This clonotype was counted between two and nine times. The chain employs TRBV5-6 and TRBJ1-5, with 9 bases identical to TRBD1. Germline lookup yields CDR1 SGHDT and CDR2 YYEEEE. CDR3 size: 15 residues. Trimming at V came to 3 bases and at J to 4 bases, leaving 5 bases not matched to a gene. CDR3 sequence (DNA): TGTGCCAGCAGCTCGCAGACAGGGGGGAATCAGCCCCAGCATTTT. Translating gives CASSSQTGGNQPQHF.